This TCR beta chain appears in the sequencing data of a study of blood T cell repertoires in COVID-19. Study-level information: Resolution of symptoms, clearance, or two negative PCRs was present in recovered Cohort 3 donors. Italy, Spain and the United States were the sources of the convalescent and acute COVID-19 samples.

Adults between roughly 18 and 90 years of age took part from under 25 US areas. Under the authors' procedure: Amplified reference gene primers provided the basis for estimating nucleated cell counts. Measured with immunoSEQ multiplex PCR; TCRdb has only the in-frame clones, and not every one. V and J calls and clone size are given by that table; D and trimming were obtained from the DNA. The profile shows about 280,000 clones, 88% of them singletons. CDR1 and CDR2 from the germline V gene are SEHNR and FQNEAQ (reference sequence). V lost 4 bases, J lost 0 bases, and 18 bases lay in between. This CDR3 has 18 amino acids.

The gene calls are TRBV7-9 and TRBJ1-4; possibly TRBD1 for D (6 bases). The clonotype was recovered from a woman in her fifties or sixties in a cohort exposed to, infected with or recovered from COVID-19 (not recorded which). Input material: PBMCs or T cells enriched from blood (not recorded which). CDR3 residues: CASSSGRGGPPTNEKLFF. CDR3 sequence (DNA): TGTGCCAGCAGCTCCGGGCGGGGGGGCCCTCCAACTAATGAAAAACTGTTTTTT.